This is a list of T cell receptor beta chains from one sample in a study of shared clonotypes between healthy human individuals. The assay was immunoSEQ multiplex PCR, and TCRdb's table has in-frame clones only and misses some. Among about 590,000 clones listed, around 95% were seen once. The sequenced material came from naive CD8+ T cells sorted from blood. These receptors originate from a woman in her twenties or thirties in good health. Each CDR3 is given with its conserved first and last residue. The D gene is left open where the match is weak. Where a row states a size, it is once, few, many or the class of an expanded clone; other rows omit it.

V gene	D gene	clone size	J gene	CDR3 protein
TRBV18	NA	NA	TRBJ2-5	CASSPPEIGSWETQYF
TRBV5-6	NA	NA	NA	CASSLGTAVYEQYF
TRBV14	TRBD2	NA	TRBJ2-3	CASSQGTSATDTQYF
TRBV5-1	NA	NA	TRBJ1-5	CASSPLGTHPQHF
TRBV5-4	NA	NA	TRBJ2-7	CASSLGAGPQYEQYF
TRBV27	NA	NA	TRBJ2-5	CASSNGDEETQYF
TRBV5-6	NA	once	TRBJ2-3	CASSLVRVGTDTQYF
TRBV27	TRBD1	NA	TRBJ1-5	CASSLTGESNQPQHF
TRBV30	TRBD1	NA	TRBJ1-2	CAWTLGTGYGYTF
TRBV30	NA	NA	TRBJ1-3	CAWSVLGNTIYF
TRBV19	NA	few	TRBJ1-4	CATRDQRDEKLFF
TRBV30	TRBD2	NA	TRBJ2-1	CAWNGGSSYNEQFF
TRBV9	NA	NA	TRBJ2-2	CASSVARGTDTGELFF
TRBV28	NA	NA	TRBJ2-7	CASSLTPPKYEQYF
TRBV29-1	NA	NA	TRBJ2-7	CSVEGSDYEQYF
TRBV4-1	TRBD2	NA	TRBJ2-1	CASSQDREGSYNEQFF
TRBV7-2	NA	NA	TRBJ2-1	CASSLALGLANYNEQFF
TRBV28	TRBD1	NA	TRBJ2-7	CASSTHRDRDIYEQYF
TRBV13	NA	NA	TRBJ2-3	CASSPTRDTTDTQYF
TRBV7-9	TRBD2	NA	TRBJ2-3	CASSSKLADYTDTQYF
TRBV14	NA	NA	TRBJ2-2	CASRNTPGELFF
TRBV19	NA	NA	TRBJ2-7	CASSTGLSLSSYEQYF
TRBV14	TRBD2	once	TRBJ2-2	CASSLAGANTGELFF
TRBV4-1	TRBD2	NA	TRBJ2-5	CASSQGVGLAGAQRRETQYF
TRBV6-6	TRBD1	NA	TRBJ2-2	CASREEGQGNTGELFF
TRBV29-1	NA	NA	NA	CSVITGFRHEQYF
TRBV9	NA	once	TRBJ2-1	CASSPPDYNEQFF
TRBV6-5	TRBD1	NA	NA	CARDDRGATYEQYF
TRBV2	TRBD1	NA	TRBJ2-4	CASSEEVAGGSKNIQYF
TRBV28	TRBD2	NA	TRBJ2-7	CASRQGLAGGVRHEQYF
TRBV27	TRBD2	NA	TRBJ2-3	CATTSLLSTDTQYF